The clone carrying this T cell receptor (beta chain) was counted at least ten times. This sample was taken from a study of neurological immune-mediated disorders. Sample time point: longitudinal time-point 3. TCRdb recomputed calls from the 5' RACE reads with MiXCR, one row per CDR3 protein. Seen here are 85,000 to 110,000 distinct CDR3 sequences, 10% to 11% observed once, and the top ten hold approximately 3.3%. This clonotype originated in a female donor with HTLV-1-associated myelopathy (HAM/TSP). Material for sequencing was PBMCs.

CDR3 protein: CASSWDRSTDTQYF. In DNA form, the CDR3 reads TGTGCCAGCAGTTGGGACAGAAGTACAGATACGCAGTATTTT. The V call is TRBV6-5, the J call TRBJ2-3; 7 positions match TRBD1. The CDR3 length is 14 residues. Per the germline V gene, CDR1 is MNHEY and CDR2 is SVGAGI. V trimming: 4 bases; J trimming: 3 bases; junction bases outside the gene matches: 4.